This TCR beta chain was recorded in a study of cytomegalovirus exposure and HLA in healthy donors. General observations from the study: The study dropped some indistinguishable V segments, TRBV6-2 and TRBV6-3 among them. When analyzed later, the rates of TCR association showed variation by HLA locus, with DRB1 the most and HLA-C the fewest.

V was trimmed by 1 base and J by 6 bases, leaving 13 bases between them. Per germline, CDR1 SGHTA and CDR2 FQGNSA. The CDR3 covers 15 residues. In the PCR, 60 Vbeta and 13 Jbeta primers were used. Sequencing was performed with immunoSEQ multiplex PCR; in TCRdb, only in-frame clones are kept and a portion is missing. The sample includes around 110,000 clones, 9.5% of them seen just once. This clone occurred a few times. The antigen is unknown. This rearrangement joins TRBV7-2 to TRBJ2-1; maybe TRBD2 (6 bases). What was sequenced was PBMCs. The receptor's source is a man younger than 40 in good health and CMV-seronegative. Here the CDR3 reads CASSLVGGDSNEQFF. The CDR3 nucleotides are TGTGCCAGCAGCTTAGTAGGAGGGGACTCCAATGAGCAGTTCTTC.